This T cell receptor beta chain originates from a study of T cells in Graves' hyperthyroidism and ophthalmopathy. Using RNA transcripts as the source, TCR beta CDR3 regions were amplified. Initially, a first-round RT-PCR of the TCR CDR3 employed the HTBI primer set. TCRdb re-derived calls from the multiplex PCR reads in MiXCR, one entry per CDR3 protein. The sample lists hundreds of thousands of distinct CDR3 sequences, approximately 40% seen once, with approximately 8.7% in the top ten. Details on this clonotype: The antigen remains undetermined.

Uncontrolled infections, other autoimmune diseases, pregnancy or lactation led to exclusion of patients. On the basis of clinical symptoms, serum thyroxine and TRAb, thyroid ultrasound and orbital computed tomography, diagnoses were made. The germline V gene has CDR1 LNHDA and CDR2 SQIVND (reference sequence). CDR3 length equals 12 residues. Between the trimmed V and J ends, which lost 6 bases and 9 bases, there was a span of 14 bases. Findings of the study overall: Most clonotypes expanded in the thyroid (above 0.001) were also present in blood. The model made its ophthalmopathy prediction, and onset followed a median around 6.9 months later.

The receptor was isolated from a man between 18 and 35 years old with Graves' hyperthyroidism. The sample was blood. J is TRBJ1-1 and V is TRBV19; D unclear. The CDR3 is CASRGAHDKAFF. CDR3 nucleotide sequence: TGTGCCAGTAGAGGTGCTCATGATAAAGCTTTCTTT.